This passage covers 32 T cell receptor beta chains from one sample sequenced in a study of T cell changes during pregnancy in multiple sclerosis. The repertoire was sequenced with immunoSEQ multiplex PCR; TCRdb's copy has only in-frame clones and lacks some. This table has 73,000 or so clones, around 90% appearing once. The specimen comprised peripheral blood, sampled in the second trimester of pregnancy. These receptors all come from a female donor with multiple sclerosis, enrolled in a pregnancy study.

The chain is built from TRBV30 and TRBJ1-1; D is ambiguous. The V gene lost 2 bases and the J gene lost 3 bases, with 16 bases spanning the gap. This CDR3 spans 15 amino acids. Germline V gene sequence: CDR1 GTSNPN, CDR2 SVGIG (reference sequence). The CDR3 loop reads CAWSPTSYGDTEAFF. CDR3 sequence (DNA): TGTGCCTGGAGTCCTACCTCGTACGGGGACACTGAAGCTTTCTTT. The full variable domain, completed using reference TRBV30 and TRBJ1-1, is SQTIHQWPATLVQPVGSPLSLECTVEGTSNPNLYWYRQAAGRGLQLLFYSVGIGQISSEVPQNLSASRPQDRQFILSSKKLLLSDSGFYLCAWSPTSYGDTEAFFGQGTRLTVV.

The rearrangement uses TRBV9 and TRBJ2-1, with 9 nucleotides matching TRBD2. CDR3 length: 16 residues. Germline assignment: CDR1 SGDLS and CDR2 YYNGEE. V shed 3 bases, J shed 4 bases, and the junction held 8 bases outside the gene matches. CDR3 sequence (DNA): TGTGCCAGCAGCGCTCGCGGGGGGGCCGGGTACAATGAGCAGTTCTTC. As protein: CASSARGGAGYNEQFF.

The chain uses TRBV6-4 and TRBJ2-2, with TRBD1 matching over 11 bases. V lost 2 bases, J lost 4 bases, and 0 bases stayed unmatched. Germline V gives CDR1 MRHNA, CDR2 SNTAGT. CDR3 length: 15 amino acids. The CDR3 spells CASSDGTGGTGELFF. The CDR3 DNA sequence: TGTGCCAGCAGTGACGGGACAGGGGGCACCGGGGAGCTGTTTTTT.

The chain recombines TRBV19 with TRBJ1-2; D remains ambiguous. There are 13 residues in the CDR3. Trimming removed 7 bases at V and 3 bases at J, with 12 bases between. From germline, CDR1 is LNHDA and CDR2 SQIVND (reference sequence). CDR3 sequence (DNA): TGTGCCAGTATGGGAGGGCAGTACTATGGCTACACCTTC. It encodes CASMGGQYYGYTF.

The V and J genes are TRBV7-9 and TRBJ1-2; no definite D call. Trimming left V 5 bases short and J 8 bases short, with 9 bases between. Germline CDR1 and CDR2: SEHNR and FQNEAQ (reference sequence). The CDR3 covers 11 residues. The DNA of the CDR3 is TGTGCCAGCAGCCCCTTAGCGGGCTACACCTTC. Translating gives CASSPLAGYTF.

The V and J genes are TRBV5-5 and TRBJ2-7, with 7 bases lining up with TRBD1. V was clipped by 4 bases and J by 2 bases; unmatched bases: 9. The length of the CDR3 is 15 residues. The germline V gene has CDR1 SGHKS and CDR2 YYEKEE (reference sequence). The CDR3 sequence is CASSPFRQGPYEQYF. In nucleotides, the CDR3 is TGTGCCAGCAGCCCATTCCGACAGGGCCCCTACGAGCAGTACTTC.

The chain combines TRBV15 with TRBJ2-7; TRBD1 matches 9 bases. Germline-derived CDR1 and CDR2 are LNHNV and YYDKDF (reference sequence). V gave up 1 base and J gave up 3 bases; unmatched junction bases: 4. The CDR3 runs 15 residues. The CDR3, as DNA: TGTGCCACCAGCAGAGGTAGACAGGGGGACTACGAGCAGTACTTC. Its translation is CATSRGRQGDYEQYF.

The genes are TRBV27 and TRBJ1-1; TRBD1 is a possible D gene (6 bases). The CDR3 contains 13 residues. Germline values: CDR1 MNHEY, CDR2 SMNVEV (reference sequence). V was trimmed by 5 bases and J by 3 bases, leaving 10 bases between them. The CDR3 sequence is CASSPRGYTEAFF. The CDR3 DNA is TGTGCCAGCAGTCCTAGGGGGTACACTGAAGCTTTCTTT.

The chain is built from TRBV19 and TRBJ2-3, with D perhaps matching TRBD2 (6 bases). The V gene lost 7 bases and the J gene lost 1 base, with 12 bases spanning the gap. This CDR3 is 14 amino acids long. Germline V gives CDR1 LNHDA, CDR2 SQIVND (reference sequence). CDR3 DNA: TGTGCCAGTAACCCGCGGGGAGGCACAGATACGCAGTATTTT. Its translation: CASNPRGGTDTQYF.

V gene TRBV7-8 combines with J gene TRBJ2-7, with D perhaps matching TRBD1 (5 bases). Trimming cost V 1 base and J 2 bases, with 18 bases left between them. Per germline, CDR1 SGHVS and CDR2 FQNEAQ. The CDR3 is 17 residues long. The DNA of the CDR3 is TGTGCCAGCAGCTTAGTGAAGGACACATTAACAACCTACGAGCAGTACTTC. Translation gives CASSLVKDTLTTYEQYF. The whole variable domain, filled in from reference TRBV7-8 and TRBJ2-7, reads GAGVSQSPRYKVAKRGQDVALRCDPISGHVSLFWYQQALGQGPEFLTYFQNEAQLDKSGLPSDRFFAERPEGSVSTLKIQRTQQEDSAVYLCASSLVKDTLTTYEQYFGPGTRLTVT.

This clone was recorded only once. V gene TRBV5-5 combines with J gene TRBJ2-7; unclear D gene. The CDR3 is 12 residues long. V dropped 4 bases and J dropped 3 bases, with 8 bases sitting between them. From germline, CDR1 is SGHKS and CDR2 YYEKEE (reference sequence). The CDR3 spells CASSRTGYEQYF. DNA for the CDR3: TGTGCCAGCAGCCGCACGGGCTACGAGCAGTACTTC.

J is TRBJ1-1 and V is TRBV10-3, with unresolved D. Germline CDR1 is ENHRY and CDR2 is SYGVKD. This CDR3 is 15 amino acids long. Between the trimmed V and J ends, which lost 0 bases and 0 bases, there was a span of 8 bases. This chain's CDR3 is CAISESAVLNTEAFF. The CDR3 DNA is TGTGCCATCAGTGAGTCGGCCGTCTTGAACACTGAAGCTTTCTTT.

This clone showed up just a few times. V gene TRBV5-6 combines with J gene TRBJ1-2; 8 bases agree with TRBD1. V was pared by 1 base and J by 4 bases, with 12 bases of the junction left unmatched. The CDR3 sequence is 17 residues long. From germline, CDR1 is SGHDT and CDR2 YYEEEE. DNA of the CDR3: TGTGCCAGCAGCTTGCTAGGTCCAGGGGGCGACTTCTATGGCTACACCTTC. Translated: CASSLLGPGGDFYGYTF.

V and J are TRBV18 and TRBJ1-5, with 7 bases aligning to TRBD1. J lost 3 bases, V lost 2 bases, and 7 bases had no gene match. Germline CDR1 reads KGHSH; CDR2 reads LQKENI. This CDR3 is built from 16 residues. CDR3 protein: CASSPFRQGTNQPQHF. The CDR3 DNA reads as TGTGCCAGCTCACCATTCCGACAGGGCACCAATCAGCCCCAGCATTTT.

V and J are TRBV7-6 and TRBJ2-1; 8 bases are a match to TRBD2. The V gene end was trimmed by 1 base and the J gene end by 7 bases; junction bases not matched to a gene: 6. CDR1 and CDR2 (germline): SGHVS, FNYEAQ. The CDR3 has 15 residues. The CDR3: CASSLGGGRVNEQFF. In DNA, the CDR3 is TGTGCCAGCAGCTTAGGCGGGGGGAGGGTTAATGAGCAGTTCTTC.

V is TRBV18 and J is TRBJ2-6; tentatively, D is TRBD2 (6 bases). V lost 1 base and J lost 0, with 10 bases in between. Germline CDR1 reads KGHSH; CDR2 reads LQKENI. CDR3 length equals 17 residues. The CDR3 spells CASSPRRGFSGANVLTF. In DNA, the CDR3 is TGTGCCAGCTCACCACGGAGGGGTTTCTCTGGGGCCAACGTCCTGACTTTC.

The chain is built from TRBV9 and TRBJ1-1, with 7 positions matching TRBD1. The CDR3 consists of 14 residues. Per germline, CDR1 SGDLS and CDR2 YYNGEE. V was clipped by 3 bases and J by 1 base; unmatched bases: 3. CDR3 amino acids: CASSATGTNTEAFF. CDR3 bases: TGTGCCAGCAGCGCGACAGGGACGAACACTGAAGCTTTCTTT.

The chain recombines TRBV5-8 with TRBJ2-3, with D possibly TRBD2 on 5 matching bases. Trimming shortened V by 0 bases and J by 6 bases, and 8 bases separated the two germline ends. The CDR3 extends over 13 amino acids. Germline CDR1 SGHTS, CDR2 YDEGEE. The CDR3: CASSLGTGDTQYF. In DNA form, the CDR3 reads TGTGCCAGCAGCTTGGGGACGGGGGATACGCAGTATTTT. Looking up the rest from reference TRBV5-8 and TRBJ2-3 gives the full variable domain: EAGVTQSPTHLIKTRGQQATLRCSPISGHTSVYWYQQALGLGLQFLLWYDEGEERNRGNFPPRFSGRQFPNYSSELNVNALELEDSALYLCASSLGTGDTQYFGPGTRLTVL.

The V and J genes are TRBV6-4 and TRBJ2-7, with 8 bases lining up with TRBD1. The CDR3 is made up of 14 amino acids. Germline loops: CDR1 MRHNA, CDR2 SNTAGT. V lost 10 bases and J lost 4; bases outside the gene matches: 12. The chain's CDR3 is CATFPDRGKYEQYF. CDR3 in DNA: TGTGCCACCTTCCCCGACAGGGGCAAGTACGAGCAGTACTTC.

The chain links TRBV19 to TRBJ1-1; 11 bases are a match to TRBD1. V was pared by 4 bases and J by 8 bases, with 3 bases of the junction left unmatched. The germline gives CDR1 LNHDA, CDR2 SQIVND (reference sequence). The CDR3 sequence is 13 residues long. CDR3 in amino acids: CASSNGDRGEAFF. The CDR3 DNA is TGTGCCAGTAGTAACGGGGACAGGGGGGAAGCTTTCTTT.

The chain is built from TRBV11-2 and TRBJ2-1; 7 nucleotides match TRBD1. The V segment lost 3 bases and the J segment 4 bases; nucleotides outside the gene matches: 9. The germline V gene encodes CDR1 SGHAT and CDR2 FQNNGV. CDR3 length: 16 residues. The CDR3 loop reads CASSFFARQGYNEQFF. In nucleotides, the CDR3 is TGTGCCAGCAGCTTCTTCGCTCGACAGGGATACAATGAGCAGTTCTTC. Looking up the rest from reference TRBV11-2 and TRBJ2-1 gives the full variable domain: EAGVAQSPRYKIIEKRQSVAFWCNPISGHATLYWYQQILGQGPKLLIQFQNNGVVDDSQLPKDRFSAERLKGVDSTLKIQPAKLEDSAVYLCASSFFARQGYNEQFFGPGTRLTVL.

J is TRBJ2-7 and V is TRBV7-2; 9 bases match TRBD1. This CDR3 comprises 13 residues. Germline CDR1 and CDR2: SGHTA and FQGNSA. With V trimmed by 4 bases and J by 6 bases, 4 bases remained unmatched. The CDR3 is CASSWGTGTEQYF. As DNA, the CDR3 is TGTGCCAGCAGCTGGGGGACAGGGACCGAGCAGTACTTC.

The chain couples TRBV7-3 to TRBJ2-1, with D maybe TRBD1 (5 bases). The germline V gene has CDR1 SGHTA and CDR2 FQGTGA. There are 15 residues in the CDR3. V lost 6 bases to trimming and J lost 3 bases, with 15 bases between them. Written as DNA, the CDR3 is TGTGCCAGCAGTCGGACAAGGACCGGCTACAATGAGCAGTTCTTC. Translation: CASSRTRTGYNEQFF.

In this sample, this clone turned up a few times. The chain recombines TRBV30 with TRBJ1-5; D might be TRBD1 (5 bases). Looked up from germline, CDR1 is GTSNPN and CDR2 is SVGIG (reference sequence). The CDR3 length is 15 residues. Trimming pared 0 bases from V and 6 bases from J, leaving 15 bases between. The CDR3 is CAWSVRAGIGQPQHF. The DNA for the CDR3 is TGTGCCTGGAGTGTAAGGGCAGGGATAGGTCAGCCCCAGCATTTT.

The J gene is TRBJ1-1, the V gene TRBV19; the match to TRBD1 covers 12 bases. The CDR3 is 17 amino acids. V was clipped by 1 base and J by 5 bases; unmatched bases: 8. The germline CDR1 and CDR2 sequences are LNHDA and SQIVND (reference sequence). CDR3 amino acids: CASSIVPGQGAATEAFF. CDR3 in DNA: TGTGCCAGTAGTATAGTCCCGGGACAGGGGGCGGCGACTGAAGCTTTCTTT.

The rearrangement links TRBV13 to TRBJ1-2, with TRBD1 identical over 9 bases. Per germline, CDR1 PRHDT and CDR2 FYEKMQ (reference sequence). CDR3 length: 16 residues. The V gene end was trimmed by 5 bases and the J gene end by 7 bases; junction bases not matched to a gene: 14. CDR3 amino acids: CASSEVGDRVLGGYTF. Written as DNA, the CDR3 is TGTGCCAGCAGCGAAGTGGGGGACAGGGTTCTTGGTGGCTACACCTTC.

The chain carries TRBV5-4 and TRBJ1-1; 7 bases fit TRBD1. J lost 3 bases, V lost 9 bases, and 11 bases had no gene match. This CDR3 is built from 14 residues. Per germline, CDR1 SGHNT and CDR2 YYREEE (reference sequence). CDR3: CATAQTGVYTEAFF. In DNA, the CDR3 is TGTGCCACAGCGCAAACAGGGGTTTACACTGAAGCTTTCTTT.

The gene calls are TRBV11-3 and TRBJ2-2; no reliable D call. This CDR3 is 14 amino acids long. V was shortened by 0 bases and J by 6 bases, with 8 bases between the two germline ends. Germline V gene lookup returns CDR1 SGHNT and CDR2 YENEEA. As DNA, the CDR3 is TGTGCCAGCAGCTTAGATCGGCAGGCCGGGGAGCTGTTTTTT. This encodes CASSLDRQAGELFF.

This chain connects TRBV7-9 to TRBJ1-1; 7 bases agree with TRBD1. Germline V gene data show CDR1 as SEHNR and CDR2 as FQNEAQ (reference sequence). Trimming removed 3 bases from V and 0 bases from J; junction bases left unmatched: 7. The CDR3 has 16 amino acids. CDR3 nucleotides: TGTGCCAGCAGCTTTAGGGGGCGTCCGATGAACACTGAAGCTTTCTTT. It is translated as CASSFRGRPMNTEAFF. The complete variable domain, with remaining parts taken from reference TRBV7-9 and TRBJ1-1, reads DTGVSQNPRHKITKRGQNVTFRCDPISEHNRLYWYRQTLGQGPEFLTYFQNEAQLEKSRLLSDRFSAERPKGSFSTLEIQRTEQGDSAMYLCASSFRGRPMNTEAFFGQGTRLTVV.

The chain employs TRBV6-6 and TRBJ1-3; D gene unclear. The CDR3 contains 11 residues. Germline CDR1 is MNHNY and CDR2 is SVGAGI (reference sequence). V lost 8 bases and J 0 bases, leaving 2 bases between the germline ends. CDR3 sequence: CASRSGNTIYF. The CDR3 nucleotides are TGTGCCAGCCGCTCTGGAAACACCATATATTTT.

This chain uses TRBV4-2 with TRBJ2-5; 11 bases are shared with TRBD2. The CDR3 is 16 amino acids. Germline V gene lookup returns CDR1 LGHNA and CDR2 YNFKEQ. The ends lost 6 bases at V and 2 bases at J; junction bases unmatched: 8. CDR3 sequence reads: CASRPSTSGTQETQYF. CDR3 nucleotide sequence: TGTGCCAGCAGACCATCGACTAGCGGGACGCAAGAGACCCAGTACTTC.

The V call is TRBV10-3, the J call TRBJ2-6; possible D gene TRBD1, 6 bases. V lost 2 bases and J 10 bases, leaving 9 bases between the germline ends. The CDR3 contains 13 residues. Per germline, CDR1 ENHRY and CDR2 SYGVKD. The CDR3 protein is CAISEGQPNVLTF. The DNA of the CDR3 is TGTGCCATCAGTGAGGGACAGCCGAACGTCCTGACTTTC.